This T cell receptor beta chain was retrieved from a study of post-analysis software for immune sequencing data. The wider study: The study covered relapsing-remitting, secondary progressive and progressive-relapsing courses of multiple sclerosis. Study results and limitations: In multiple sclerosis, normalized Chao1 diversity was significantly below that of controls. F-measure co-clustering was strong for batch-matched samples. Elevated frequency relative to controls characterized four to six TRBV segments in patients, TRBV5-6, TRBV5-1 and TRBV20-1 among them.

Details on this clonotype: Its target is unknown.

Prepared libraries of TCR beta cDNA carried unique molecular identifiers. Via MiXCR, TCRdb re-called the PCR reads, giving one row per CDR3 protein. The data contain approximately 770,000 distinct CDR3 sequences, around 46% of them singletons. The CDR3 has 13 residues. From germline, CDR1 is SQVTM and CDR2 ANQGSEA. Trimming removed 6 bases from V and 5 bases from J, with 17 bases in between. The chain links TRBV29-1 to TRBJ2-7; unclear D gene. This receptor was identified in a girl between 5 and 17 years old with multiple sclerosis. Sequencing input: blood. CDR3 coding DNA: TGCAGCGTGTGGACGGGCAGTTTCGACGAGCAGTACTTC. Translating it yields CSVWTGSFDEQYF.